This entry describes one TCR beta chain. Antigen: not known. The data were taken from a study of T cells in localized non-small cell lung cancer. Sequenced by immunoSEQ multiplex PCR; TCRdb stores in-frame clones only, minus some. The table records 20,000 to 30,000 clones, around 88% of them present only once. Study observations and caveats: The tumor had only one region sequenced, so heterogeneity remains possible. Appearing in adjacent lung were a median about 60 of the top 100 tumor clones.

Germline assignment: CDR1 SEHNR and CDR2 FQNEAQ (reference sequence). V dropped 5 bases and J dropped 4 bases, with 14 bases sitting between them. The CDR3 consists of 14 residues. The sample here was peripheral blood, taken before any cancer treatment. The J gene is TRBJ2-5, the V gene TRBV7-9, with no clear D. This clonotype was obtained from a female donor over 55 with stage I lung adenocarcinoma. CDR3 bases: TGTGCCAGCAGCACAGACCAGAATTTAGAGACCCAGTACTTC. Its translation is CASSTDQNLETQYF.